This T cell receptor (beta chain) comes out of a study of T cells in Graves' hyperthyroidism and ophthalmopathy. It was RNA transcripts that yielded the amplified TCR beta CDR3 regions. The HTBI primer set was used in a first-round RT-PCR of the TCR CDR3. TCRdb redid the calling of the multiplex PCR reads with MiXCR, one entry per CDR3 protein. The table has over 700,000 distinct CDR3 sequences, 38% seen once; the top ten hold approximately 8.7%. Germline CDR1 is MNHNS and CDR2 is SASEGT. There are 15 residues in the CDR3. V was clipped by 6 bases and J by 1 base, with 13 bases between them. Sequenced input: blood. The source is a man between 18 and 29 years old with Graves' hyperthyroidism. The rearrangement joins TRBV6-1 to TRBJ1-5, with D perhaps matching TRBD1 (5 bases). CDR3 DNA: TGTGCCAGCAGCAAAGTGGGGGGGAGCAATCAGCCCCAGCATTTT. This codes for CASSKVGGSNQPQHF.